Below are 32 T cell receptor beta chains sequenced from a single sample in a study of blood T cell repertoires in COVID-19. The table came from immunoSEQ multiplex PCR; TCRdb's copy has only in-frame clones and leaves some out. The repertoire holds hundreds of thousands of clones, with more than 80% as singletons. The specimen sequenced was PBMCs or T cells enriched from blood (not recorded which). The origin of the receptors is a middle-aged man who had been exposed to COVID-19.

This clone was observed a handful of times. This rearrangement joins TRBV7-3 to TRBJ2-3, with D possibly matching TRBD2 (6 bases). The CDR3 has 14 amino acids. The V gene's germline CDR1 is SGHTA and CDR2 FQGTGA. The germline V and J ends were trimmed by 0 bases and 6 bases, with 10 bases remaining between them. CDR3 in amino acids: CASSLTSGDDTQYF. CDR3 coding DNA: TGTGCCAGCAGCTTAACTAGCGGAGATGATACGCAGTATTTT.

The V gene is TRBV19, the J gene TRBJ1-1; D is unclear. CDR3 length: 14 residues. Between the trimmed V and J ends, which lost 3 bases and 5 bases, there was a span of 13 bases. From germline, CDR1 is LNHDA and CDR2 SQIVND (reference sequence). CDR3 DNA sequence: TGTGCCAGTAGTATTGGTGGGCATGGGACTGAAGCTTTCTTT. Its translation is CASSIGGHGTEAFF.

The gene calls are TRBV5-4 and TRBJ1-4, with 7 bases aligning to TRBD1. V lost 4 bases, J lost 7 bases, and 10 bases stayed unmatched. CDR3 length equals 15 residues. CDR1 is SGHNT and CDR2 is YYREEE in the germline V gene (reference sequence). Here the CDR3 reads CASSQGTAKGEKLFF. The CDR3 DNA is TGTGCCAGCAGCCAAGGGACAGCGAAGGGTGAAAAACTGTTTTTT.

This CDR3 is CASSFSRDNEQFF. The CDR3 bases are TGTGCCAGCAGCTTTTCTAGAGACAATGAGCAGTTCTTC. V and J are TRBV7-2 and TRBJ2-1; D unresolved. This CDR3 has 13 residues. Germline-derived CDR1 and CDR2 are SGHTA and FQGNSA. Between the trimmed V and J ends, which lost 3 bases and 5 bases, there was a span of 8 bases.

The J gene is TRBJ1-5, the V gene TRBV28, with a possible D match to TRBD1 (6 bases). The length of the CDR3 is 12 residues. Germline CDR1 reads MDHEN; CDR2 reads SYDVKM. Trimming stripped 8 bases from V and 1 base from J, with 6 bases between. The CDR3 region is CASQGSNQPQHF. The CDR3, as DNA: TGTGCCAGCCAGGGGAGCAATCAGCCCCAGCATTTT.

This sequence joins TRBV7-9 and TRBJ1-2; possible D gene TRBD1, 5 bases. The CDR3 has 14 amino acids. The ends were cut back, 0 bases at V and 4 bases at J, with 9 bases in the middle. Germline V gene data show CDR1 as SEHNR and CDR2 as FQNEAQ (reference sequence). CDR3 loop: CASSLARDSYGYTF. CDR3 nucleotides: TGTGCCAGCAGCTTAGCCAGGGATAGCTATGGCTACACCTTC.

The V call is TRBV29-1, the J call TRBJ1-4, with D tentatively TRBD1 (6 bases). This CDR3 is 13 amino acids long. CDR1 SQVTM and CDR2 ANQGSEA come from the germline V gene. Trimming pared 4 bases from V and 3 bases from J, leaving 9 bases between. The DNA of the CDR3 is TGCAGCGTTGGTGACAGGTCTAATGAAAAACTGTTTTTT. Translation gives CSVGDRSNEKLFF.

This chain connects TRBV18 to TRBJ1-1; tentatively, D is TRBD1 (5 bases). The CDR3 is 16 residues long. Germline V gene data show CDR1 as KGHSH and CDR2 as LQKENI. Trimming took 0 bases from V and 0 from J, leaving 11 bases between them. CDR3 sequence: CASSPPGGYLNTEAFF. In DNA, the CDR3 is TGTGCCAGCTCACCACCGGGGGGGTATTTGAACACTGAAGCTTTCTTT. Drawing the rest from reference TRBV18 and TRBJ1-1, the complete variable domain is NAGVMQNPRHLVRRRGQEARLRCSPMKGHSHVYWYRQLPEEGLKFMVYLQKENIIDESGMPKERFSAEFPKEGPSILRIQQVVRGDSAAYFCASSPPGGYLNTEAFFGQGTRLTVV.

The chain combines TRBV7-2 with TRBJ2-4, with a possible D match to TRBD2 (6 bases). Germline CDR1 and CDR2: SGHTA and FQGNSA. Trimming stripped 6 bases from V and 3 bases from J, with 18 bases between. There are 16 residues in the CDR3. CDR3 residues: CASSSNPAGSKNIQYF. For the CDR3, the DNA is TGTGCCAGCAGTTCCAATCCCGCGGGGAGCAAAAACATTCAGTACTTC.

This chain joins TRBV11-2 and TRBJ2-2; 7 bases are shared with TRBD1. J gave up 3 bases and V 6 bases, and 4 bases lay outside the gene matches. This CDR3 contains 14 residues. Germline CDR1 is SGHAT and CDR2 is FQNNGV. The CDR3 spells CASRRDRDTGELFF. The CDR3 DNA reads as TGTGCCAGCAGGAGAGACAGGGACACCGGGGAGCTGTTTTTT.

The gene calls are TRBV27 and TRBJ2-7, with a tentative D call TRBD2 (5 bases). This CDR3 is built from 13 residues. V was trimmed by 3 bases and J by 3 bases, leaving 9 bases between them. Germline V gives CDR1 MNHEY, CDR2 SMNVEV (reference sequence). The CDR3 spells CASSFLGSYEQYF. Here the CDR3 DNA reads TGTGCCAGCAGTTTTTTGGGGAGCTACGAGCAGTACTTC.

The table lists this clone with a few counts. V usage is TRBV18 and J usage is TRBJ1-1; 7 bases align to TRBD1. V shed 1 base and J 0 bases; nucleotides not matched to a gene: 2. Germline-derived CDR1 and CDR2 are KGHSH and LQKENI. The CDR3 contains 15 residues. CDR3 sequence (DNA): TGTGCCAGCTCACCACAGGGGGCCCTGAACACTGAAGCTTTCTTT. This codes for CASSPQGALNTEAFF.

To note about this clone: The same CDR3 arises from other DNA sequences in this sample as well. For the CDR3, the DNA is TGTGCCAGCAGCCTACAGGGAACAGATACGCAGTATTTT. As protein: CASSLQGTDTQYF. The rearrangement uses TRBV11-2 and TRBJ2-3; a possible D gene is TRBD1 (6 bases). The ends were cut back, 5 bases at V and 3 bases at J, with 9 bases in the middle. Looked up from germline, CDR1 is SGHAT and CDR2 is FQNNGV. The CDR3 sequence is 13 residues long.

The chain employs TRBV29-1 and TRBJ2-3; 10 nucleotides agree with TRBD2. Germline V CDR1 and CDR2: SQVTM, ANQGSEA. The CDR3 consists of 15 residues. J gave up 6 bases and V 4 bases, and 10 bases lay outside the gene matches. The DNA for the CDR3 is TGCAGCGTTGGGGCTAGCGGGAGTATGGTTGATACGCAGTATTTT. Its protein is CSVGASGSMVDTQYF.

CDR3 DNA: TGTGCCAGCTCACCACTTGTGCAGGAGAACACCGGGGAGCTGTTTTTT. Its protein is CASSPLVQENTGELFF. V is TRBV18 and J is TRBJ2-2; D ambiguous. Germline values: CDR1 KGHSH, CDR2 LQKENI. This CDR3 region has 16 residues. The V end was cut by 1 base, the J end by 1 base, with 10 bases between.

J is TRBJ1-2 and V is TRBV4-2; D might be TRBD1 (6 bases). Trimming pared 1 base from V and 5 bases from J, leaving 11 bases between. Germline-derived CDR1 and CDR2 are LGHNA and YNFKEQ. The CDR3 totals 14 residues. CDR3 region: CASSQGGGAYGYTF. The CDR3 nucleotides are TGTGCCAGCAGCCAAGGTGGGGGCGCGTATGGCTACACCTTC.

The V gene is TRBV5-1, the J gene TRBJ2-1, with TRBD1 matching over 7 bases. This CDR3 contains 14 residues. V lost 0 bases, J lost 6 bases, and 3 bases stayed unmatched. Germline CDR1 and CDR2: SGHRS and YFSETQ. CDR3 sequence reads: CASSLAAGGNEQFF. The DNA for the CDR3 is TGCGCCAGCAGCTTGGCGGCAGGGGGCAATGAGCAGTTCTTC.

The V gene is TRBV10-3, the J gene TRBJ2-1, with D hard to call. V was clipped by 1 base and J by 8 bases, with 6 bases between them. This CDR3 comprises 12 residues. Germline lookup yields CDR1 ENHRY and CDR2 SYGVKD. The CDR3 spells CAISEYRDEQFF. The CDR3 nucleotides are TGTGCCATCAGTGAGTACCGGGATGAGCAGTTCTTC.

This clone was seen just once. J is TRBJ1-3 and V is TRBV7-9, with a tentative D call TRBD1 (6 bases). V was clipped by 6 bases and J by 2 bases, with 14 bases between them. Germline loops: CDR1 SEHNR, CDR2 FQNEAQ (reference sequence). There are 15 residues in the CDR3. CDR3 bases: TGTGCCAGCAGTTTCACAGGGCCGCCTGGAAACACCATATATTTT. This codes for CASSFTGPPGNTIYF.

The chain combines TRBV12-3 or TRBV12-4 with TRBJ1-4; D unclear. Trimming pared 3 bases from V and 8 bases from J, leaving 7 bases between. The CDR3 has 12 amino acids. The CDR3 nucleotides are TGTGCCAGCAGTTTTCTCTTGGAAAAACTGTTTTTT. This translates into CASSFLLEKLFF.

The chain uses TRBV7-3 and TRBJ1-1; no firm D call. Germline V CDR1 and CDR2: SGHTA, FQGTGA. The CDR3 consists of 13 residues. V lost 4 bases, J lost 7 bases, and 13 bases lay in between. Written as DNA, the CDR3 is TGTGCCAGCAGCTCATCTCTGGGCTTTGAAGCTTTCTTT. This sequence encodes CASSSSLGFEAFF. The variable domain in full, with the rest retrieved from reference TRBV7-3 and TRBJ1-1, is GAGVSQTPSNKVTEKGKYVELRCDPISGHTALYWYRQSLGQGPEFLIYFQGTGAADDSGLPNDRFFAVRPEGSVSTLKIQRTERGDSAVYLCASSSSLGFEAFFGQGTRLTVV.

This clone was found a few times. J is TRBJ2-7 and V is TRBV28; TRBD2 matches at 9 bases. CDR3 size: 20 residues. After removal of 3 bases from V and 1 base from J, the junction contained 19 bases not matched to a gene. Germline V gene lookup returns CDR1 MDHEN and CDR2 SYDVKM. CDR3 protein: CASSLSWGGRREGSSYEQYV. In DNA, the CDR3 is TGTGCCAGCAGTTTGAGTTGGGGGGGCCGGCGGGAGGGTTCATCCTACGAGCAGTACGTC.

In DNA form, the CDR3 reads TGCGCCAGCAGCTTCGGACAGGGCCCCGATACGCAGTATTTT. Its protein is CASSFGQGPDTQYF. This sequence joins TRBV5-1 and TRBJ2-3; 8 bases match TRBD1. V shed 2 bases and J 6 bases; nucleotides not matched to a gene: 5. CDR3 length: 14 residues. The V gene's germline CDR1 is SGHRS and CDR2 YFSETQ.

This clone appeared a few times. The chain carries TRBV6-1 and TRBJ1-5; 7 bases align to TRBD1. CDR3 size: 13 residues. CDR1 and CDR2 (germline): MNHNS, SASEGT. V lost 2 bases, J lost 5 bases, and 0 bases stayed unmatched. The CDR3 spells CASSEQGDQPQHF. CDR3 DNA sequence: TGTGCCAGCAGTGAACAGGGGGATCAGCCCCAGCATTTT.

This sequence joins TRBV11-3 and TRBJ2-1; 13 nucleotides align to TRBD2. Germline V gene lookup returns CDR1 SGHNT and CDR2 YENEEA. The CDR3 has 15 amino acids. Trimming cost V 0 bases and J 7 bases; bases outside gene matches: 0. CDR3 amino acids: CASSLEGLAGNEQFF. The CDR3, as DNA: TGTGCCAGCAGCTTAGAGGGACTAGCGGGAAATGAGCAGTTCTTC.

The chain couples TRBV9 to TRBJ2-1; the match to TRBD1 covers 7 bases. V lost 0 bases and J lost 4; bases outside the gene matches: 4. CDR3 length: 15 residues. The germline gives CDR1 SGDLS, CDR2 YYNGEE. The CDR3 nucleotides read TGTGCCAGCAGCGTAGGGAACAGGGGATACAATGAGCAGTTCTTC. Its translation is CASSVGNRGYNEQFF.

As DNA, the CDR3 is TGTGCCAGCAGCTTGGTGGGGCAGACACTGAACACTGAAGCTTTCTTT. Amino acids: CASSLVGQTLNTEAFF. V usage is TRBV7-3 and J usage is TRBJ1-1, with D tentatively TRBD1 (5 bases). The V end lost 3 bases, the J end lost 0 bases, and 14 bases lay between the germline ends. The CDR3 covers 16 residues. CDR1 is SGHTA, CDR2 FQGTGA, per germline.

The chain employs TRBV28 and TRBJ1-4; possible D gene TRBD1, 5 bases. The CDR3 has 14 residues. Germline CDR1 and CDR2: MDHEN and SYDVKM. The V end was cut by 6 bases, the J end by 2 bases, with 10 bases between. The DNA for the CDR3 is TGTGCCAGCAGCCTCAGGGTCACTAATGAAAAACTGTTTTTT. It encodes CASSLRVTNEKLFF.

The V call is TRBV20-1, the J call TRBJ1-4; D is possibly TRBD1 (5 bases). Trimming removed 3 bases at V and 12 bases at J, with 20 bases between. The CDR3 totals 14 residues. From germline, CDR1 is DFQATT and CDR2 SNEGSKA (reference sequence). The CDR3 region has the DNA TGCAGTGCTAGTGGGGGAGGGGCCCAGGAGGAACTGTTTTTT. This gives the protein CSASGGGAQEELFF.

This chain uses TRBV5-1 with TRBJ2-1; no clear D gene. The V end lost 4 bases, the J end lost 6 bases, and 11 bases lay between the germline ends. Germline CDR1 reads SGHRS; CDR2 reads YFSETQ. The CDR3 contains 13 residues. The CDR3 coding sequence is TGCGCCAGCAGCCTCGCAGGCCCCAATGAGCAGTTCTTC. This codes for CASSLAGPNEQFF.

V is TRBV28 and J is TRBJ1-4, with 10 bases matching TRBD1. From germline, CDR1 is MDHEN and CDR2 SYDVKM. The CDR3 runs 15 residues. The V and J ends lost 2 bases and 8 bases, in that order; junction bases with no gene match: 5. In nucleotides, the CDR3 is TGTGCCAGCAGTTTACCGGGGGACAGGGGAGAAAAACTGTTTTTT. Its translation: CASSLPGDRGEKLFF. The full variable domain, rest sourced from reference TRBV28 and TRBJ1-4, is DVKVTQSSRYLVKRTGEKVFLECVQDMDHENMFWYRQDPGLGLRLIYFSYDVKMKEKGDIPEGYSVSREKKERFSLILESASTNQTSMYLCASSLPGDRGEKLFFGSGTQLSVL.

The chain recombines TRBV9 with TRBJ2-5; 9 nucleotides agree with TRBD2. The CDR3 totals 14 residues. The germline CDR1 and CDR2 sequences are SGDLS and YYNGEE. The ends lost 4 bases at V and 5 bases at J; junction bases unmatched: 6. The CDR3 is CASSPRTSEETQYF. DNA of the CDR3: TGTGCCAGCAGCCCTCGGACTAGCGAGGAGACCCAGTACTTC.